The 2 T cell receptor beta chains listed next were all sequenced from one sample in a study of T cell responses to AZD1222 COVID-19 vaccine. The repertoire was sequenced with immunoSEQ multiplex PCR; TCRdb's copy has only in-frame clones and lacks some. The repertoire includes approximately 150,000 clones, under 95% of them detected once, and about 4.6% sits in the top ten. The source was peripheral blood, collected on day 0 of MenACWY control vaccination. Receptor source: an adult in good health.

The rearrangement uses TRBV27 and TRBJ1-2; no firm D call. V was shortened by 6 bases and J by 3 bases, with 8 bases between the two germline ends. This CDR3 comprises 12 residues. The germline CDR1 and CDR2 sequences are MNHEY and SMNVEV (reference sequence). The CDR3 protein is CASRGLYYGYTF. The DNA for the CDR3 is TGTGCCAGCAGGGGTCTGTACTATGGCTACACCTTC.

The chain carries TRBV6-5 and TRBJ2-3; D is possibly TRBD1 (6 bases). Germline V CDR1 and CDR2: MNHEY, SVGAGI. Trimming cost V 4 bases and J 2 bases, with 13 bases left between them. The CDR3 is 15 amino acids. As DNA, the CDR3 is TGTGCCAGCAGTTTACAGGGCGCGGACACAGATACGCAGTATTTT. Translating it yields CASSLQGADTDTQYF.